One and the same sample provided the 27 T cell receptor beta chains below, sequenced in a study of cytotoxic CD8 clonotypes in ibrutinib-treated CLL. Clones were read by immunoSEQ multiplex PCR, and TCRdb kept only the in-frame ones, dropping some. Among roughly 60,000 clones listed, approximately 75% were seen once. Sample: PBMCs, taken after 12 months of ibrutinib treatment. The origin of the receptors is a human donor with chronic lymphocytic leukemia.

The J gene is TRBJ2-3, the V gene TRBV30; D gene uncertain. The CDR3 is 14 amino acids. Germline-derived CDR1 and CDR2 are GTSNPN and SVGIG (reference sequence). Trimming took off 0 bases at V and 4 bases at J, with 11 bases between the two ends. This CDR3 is CAWSVPGTSDTQYF. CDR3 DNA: TGTGCCTGGAGTGTTCCAGGAACCTCAGATACGCAGTATTTT.

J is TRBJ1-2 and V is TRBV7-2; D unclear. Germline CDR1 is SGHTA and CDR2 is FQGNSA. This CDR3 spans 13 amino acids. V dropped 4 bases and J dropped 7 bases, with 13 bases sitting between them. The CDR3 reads CASSYHAEGGYTF. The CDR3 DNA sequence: TGTGCCAGCAGCTACCATGCCGAGGGTGGCTACACCTTC.

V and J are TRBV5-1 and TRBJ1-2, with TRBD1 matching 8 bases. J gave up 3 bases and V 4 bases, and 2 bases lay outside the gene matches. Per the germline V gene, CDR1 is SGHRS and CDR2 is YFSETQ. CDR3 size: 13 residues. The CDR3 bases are TGCGCCAGCAGCGTGACAGGGGACTATGGCTACACCTTC. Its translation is CASSVTGDYGYTF.

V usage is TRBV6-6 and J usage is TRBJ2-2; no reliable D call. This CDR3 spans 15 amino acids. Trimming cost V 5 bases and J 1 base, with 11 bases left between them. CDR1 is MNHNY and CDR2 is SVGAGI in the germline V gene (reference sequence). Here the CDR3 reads CASSLRTGNTGELFF. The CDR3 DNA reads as TGTGCCAGCAGTCTACGGACGGGGAACACCGGGGAGCTGTTTTTT.

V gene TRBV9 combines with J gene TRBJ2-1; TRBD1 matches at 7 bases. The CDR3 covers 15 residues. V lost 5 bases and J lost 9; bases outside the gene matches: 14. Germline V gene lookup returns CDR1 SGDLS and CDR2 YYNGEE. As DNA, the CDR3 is TGTGCCAGCAGTTCAGGGGACAGTCTTTCGGGTGAGCAGTTCTTC. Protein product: CASSSGDSLSGEQFF.

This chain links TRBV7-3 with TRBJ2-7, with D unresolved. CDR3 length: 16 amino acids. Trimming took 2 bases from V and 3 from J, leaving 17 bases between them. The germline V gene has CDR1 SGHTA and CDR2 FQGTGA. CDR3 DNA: TGTGCCAGCAGCTTAGTGGGCTGGGGTGGACGCTACGAGCAGTACTTC. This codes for CASSLVGWGGRYEQYF.

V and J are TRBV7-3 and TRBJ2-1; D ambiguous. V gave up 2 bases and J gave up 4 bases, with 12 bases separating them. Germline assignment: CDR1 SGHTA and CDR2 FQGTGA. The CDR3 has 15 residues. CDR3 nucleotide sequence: TGTGCCAGCAGCTTAGCCCCAGATCAATACAATGAGCAGTTCTTC. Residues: CASSLAPDQYNEQFF.

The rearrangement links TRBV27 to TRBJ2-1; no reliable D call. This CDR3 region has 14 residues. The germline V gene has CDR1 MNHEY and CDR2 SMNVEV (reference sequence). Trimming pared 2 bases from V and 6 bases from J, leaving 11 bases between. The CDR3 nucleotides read TGTGCCAGCAGTTTAGGGTGGCGCGGCAATGAGCAGTTCTTC. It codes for CASSLGWRGNEQFF.

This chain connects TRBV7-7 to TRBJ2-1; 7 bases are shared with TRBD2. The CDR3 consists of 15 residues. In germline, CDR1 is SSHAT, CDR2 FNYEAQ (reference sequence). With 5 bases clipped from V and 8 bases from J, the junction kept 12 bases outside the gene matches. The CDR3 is CASSLRASGGDEQFF. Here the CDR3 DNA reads TGTGCCAGCAGCCTGAGGGCTAGCGGCGGCGATGAGCAGTTCTTC.

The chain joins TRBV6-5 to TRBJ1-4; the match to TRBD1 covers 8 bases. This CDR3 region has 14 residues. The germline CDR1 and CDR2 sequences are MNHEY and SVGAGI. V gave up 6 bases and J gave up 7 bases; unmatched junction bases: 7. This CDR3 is CASRKTGEGEKLFF. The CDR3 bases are TGTGCCAGCAGGAAGACAGGGGAGGGTGAAAAACTGTTTTTT.

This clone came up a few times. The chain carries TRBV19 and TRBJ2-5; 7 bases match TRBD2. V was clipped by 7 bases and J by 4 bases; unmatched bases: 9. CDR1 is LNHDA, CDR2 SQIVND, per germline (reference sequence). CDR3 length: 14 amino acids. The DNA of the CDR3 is TGTGCCAGTAATAACGGGAGGATTGCAGAGACCCAGTACTTC. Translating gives CASNNGRIAETQYF.

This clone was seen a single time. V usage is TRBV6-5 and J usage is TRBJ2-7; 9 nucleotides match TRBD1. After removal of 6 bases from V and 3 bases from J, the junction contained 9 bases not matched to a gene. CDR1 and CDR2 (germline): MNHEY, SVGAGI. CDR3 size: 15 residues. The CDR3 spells CASREAGTGRYEQYF. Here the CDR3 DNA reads TGTGCCAGCAGAGAGGCCGGGACAGGGCGCTACGAGCAGTACTTC.

This CDR3 reads CASSSTGRSIGSEQYF. The CDR3 region has the DNA TGTGCCAGCAGCTCCACCGGACGGAGCATAGGTTCCGAGCAGTACTTC. This chain joins TRBV11-1 and TRBJ2-7; D unresolved. Trimming took 4 bases from V and 6 from J, leaving 22 bases between them. CDR1 is SGHAT and CDR2 is FQDESV in the germline V gene (reference sequence). The CDR3 contains 16 residues.

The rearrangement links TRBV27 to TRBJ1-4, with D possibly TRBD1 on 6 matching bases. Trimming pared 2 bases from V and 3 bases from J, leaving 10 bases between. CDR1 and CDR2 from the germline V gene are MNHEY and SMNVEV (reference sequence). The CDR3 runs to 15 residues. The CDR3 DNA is TGTGCCAGCAGTTTACAGGGGAGGGCTAATGAAAAACTGTTTTTT. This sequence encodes CASSLQGRANEKLFF. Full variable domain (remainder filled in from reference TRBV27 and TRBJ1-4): EAQVTQNPRYLITVTGKKLTVTCSQNMNHEYMSWYRQDPGLGLRQIYYSMNVEVTDKGDVPEGYKVSRKEKRNFPLILESPSPNQTSLYFCASSLQGRANEKLFFGSGTQLSVL.

CDR3 loop: CASSPTRREGHETQYF. In nucleotides, the CDR3 is TGTGCCAGCAGCCCAACACGGCGGGAGGGCCACGAGACCCAGTACTTC. The V call is TRBV7-6, the J call TRBJ2-5; TRBD2 agrees at 9 bases. The CDR3 covers 16 residues. Per the germline V gene, CDR1 is SGHVS and CDR2 is FNYEAQ. V shed 5 bases and J 5 bases; nucleotides not matched to a gene: 12.

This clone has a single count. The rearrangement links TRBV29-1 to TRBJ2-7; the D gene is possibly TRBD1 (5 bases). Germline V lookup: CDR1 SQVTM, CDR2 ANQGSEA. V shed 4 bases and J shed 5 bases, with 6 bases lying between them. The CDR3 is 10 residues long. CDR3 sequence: CSVGTHEQYF. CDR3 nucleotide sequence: TGCAGCGTTGGGACACACGAGCAGTACTTC.

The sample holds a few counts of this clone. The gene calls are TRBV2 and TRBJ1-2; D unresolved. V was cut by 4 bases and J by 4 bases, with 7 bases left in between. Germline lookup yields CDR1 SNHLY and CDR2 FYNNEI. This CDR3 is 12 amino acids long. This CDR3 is CASSGGSYGYTF. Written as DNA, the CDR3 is TGTGCCAGCAGTGGGGGAAGCTATGGCTACACCTTC. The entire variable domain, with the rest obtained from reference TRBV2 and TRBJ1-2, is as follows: EPEVTQTPSHQVTQMGQEVILRCVPISNHLYFYWYRQILGQKVEFLVSFYNNEISEKSEIFDDQFSVERPDGSNFTLKIRSTKLEDSAMYFCASSGGSYGYTFGSGTRLTVV.

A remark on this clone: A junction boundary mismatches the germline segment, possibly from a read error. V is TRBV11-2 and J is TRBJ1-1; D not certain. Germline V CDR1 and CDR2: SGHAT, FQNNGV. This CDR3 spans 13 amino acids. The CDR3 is CASSPQRNTEAFF. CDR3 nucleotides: TGCGCCAGCAGCCCTCAGAGGAACACTGAAGCTTTCTTT. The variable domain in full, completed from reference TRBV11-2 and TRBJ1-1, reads EAGVAQSPRYKIIEKRQSVAFWCNPISGHATLYWYQQILGQGPKLLIQFQNNGVVDDSQLPKDRFSAERLKGVDSTLKIQPAKLEDSAVYLCASSPQRNTEAFFGQGTRLTVV.

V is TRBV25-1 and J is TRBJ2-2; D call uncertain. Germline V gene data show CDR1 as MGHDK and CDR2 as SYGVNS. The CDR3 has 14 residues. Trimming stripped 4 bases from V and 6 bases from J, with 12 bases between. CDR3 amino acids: CASSVGLQAGELFF. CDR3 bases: TGTGCCAGCAGTGTGGGCCTTCAGGCCGGGGAGCTGTTTTTT. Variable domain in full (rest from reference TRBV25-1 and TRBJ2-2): EADIYQTPRYLVIGTGKKITLECSQTMGHDKMYWYQQDPGMELHLIHYSYGVNSTEKGDLSSESTVSRIRTEHFPLTLESARPSHTSQYLCASSVGLQAGELFFGEGSRLTVL.

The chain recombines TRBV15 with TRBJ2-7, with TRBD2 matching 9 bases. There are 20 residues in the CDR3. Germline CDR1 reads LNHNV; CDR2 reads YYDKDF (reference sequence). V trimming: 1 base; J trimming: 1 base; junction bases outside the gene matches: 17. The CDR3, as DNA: TGTGCCACCAGCAGAGCTTTGCCACAACTAGCGGGCGGACCGTCCTACGAGCAGTACTTC. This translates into CATSRALPQLAGGPSYEQYF.

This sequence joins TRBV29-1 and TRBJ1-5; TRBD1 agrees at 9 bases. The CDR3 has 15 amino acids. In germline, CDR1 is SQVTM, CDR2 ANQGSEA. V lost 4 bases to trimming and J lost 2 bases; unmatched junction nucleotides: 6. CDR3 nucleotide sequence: TGCAGCGTTGCCTGGGACAGGGCGGGCAATCAGCCCCAGCATTTT. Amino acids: CSVAWDRAGNQPQHF. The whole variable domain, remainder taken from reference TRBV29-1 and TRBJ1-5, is SAVISQKPSRDICQRGTSLTIQCQVDSQVTMMFWYRQQPGQSLTLIATANQGSEATYESGFVIDKFPISRPNLTFSTLTVSNMSPEDSSIYLCSVAWDRAGNQPQHFGDGTRLSIL.

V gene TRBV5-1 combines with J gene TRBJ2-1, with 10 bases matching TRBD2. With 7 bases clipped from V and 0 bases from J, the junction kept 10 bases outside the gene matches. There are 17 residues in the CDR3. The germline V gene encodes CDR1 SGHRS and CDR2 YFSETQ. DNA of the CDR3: TGCGCCAGCCGCGAACCCCAGCGGGAGGGCTCCTACAATGAGCAGTTCTTC. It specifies CASREPQREGSYNEQFF.

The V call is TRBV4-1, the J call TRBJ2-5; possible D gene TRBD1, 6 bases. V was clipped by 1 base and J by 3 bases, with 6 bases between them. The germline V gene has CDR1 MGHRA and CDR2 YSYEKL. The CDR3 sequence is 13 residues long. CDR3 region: CASSQAGEETQYF. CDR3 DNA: TGCGCCAGCAGCCAAGCAGGGGAAGAGACCCAGTACTTC.

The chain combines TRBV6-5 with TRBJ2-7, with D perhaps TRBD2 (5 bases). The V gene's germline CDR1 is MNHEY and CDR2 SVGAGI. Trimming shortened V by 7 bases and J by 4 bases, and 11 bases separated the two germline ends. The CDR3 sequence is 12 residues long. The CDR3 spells CASTSTMYEQYF. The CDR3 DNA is TGTGCCAGCACCTCGACTATGTACGAGCAGTACTTC.

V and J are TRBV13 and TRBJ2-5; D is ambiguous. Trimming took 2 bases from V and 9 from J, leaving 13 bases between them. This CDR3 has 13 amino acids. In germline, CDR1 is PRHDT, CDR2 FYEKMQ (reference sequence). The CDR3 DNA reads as TGTGCCAGCAGCTTACGGTCACTTGGGGCCCAGTACTTC. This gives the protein CASSLRSLGAQYF.

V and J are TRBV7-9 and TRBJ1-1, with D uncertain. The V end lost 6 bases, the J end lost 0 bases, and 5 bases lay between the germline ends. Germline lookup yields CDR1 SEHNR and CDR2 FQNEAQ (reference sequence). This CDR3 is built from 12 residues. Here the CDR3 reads CASSPMNTEAFF. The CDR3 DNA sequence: TGTGCCAGCAGTCCAATGAACACTGAAGCTTTCTTT.

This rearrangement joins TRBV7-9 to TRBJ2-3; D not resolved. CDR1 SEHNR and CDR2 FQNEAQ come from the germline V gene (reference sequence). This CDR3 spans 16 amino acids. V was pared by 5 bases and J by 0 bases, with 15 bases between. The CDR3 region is CASSPGWAESTDTQYF. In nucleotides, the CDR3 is TGTGCCAGCAGCCCGGGTTGGGCGGAAAGCACAGATACGCAGTATTTT.